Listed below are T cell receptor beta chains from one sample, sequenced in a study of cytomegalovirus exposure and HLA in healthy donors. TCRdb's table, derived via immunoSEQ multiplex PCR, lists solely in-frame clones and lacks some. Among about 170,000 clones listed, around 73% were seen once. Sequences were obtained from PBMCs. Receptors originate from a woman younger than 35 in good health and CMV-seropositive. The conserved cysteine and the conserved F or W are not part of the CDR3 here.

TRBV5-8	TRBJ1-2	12	ASSIGGSDYGYT
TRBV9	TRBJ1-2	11	ASSVEDRYGYT
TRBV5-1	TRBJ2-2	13	ASSLSSPNTGELF
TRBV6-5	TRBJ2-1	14	ASSWTSGGTLNEQF
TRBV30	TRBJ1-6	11	AQGALANSPLH
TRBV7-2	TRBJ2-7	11	ASSPSGHYEQY
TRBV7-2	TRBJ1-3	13	ASTPLGGGGNTIY
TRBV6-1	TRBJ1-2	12	ASSATGGGGGYT
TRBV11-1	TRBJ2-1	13	ASSLDRGLYNEQF
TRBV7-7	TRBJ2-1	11	ASSTEGGDEQF
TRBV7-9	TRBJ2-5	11	ASSPRTEETQY
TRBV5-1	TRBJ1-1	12	ASSGDKGYTEAF
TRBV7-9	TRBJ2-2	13	ASSLRGAGSGELF
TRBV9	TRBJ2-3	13	ASSTGTGLTDTQY
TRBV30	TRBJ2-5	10	AWSAGQETQY
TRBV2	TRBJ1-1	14	ASSDILDPGTAAAF
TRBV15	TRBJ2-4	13	ATSRARVFENIQY